The rows below give T cell receptor beta chains drawn from one sample of a study of T cell responses to AZD1222 COVID-19 vaccine. The data were produced by immunoSEQ multiplex PCR, yet TCRdb's version contains in-frame clones alone and is incomplete. This sample has tens of thousands of clones, with 80% found just once. Sequenced material: peripheral blood, taken 28 days after the second AZD1222 dose. The receptor set was obtained from an adult who received the AZD1222 COVID-19 vaccine. CDR3s include the opening cysteine and the closing phenylalanine or tryptophan. D genes are given only for firm matches. Not all rows give a size; the values are once, few, many and, for expanded clones, a class.

v_gene	d_gene	j_gene	abundance	CDR3aa	CDR3nt
TRBV6-1	.	TRBJ1-6	.	CASSEFLSGAGTNNSPLHF	TGTGCCAGCAGTGAATTTCTATCCGGTGCAGGGACGAATAATTCACCCCTCCACTTT
TRBV27	TRBD1	TRBJ1-5	once	CASRGTGGRDQPQHF	TGTGCCAGCAGGGGGACAGGGGGCAGGGATCAGCCCCAGCATTTT
TRBV19	.	TRBJ1-5	.	CASSTYLDQPQHF	TGTGCCAGTAGTACGTACCTCGATCAGCCCCAGCATTTT
TRBV5-1	.	TRBJ2-7	.	CASSPWQGPYEQYF	TGCGCCAGCAGCCCCTGGCAGGGACCCTACGAGCAGTACTTC
TRBV29-1	.	TRBJ1-2	few	CSVGGYGYTF	TGCAGCGTTGGGGGGTATGGCTACACCTTC
TRBV9	.	TRBJ2-1	.	CASSVGLGLTNNEQFF	TGTGCCAGCAGCGTAGGTCTCGGACTAACCAACAATGAGCAGTTCTTC
TRBV2	TRBD1	TRBJ1-3	.	CASSPGQASGNTIYF	TGTGCCAGCAGTCCCGGACAGGCCTCTGGAAACACCATATATTTT
TRBV19	TRBD1	TRBJ1-1	.	CASGGQENTEAFF	TGTGCCAGCGGGGGACAGGAGAACACTGAAGCTTTCTTT
TRBV2	TRBD1	TRBJ1-2	.	CANPGQRHNYGYTF	TGTGCCAACCCGGGACAGCGGCATAACTATGGCTACACCTTC
TRBV10-3	.	TRBJ2-1	few	CAISEPQGMGEQFF	TGTGCCATCAGTGAGCCCCAGGGGATGGGTGAGCAGTTCTTC
TRBV2	.	TRBJ2-2	.	CASRLARNTGELFF	TGTGCCAGCAGGTTGGCTCGGAACACCGGGGAGCTGTTTTTT
TRBV6-5	.	TRBJ2-7	once	CASRVQVSYEQYF	TGTGCCAGCAGAGTACAGGTGAGCTACGAGCAGTACTTC
TRBV7-6	.	TRBJ1-6	once	CASSLERANSPLHF	TGTGCCAGCAGCTTAGAAAGGGCAAATTCACCCCTCCACTTT
TRBV5-1	TRBD2	TRBJ2-1	.	CASSLVGLAGGLANEQFF	TGCGCCAGCAGCTTGGTGGGACTAGCGGGGGGGTTAGCCAATGAGCAGTTCTTC
TRBV2	.	TRBJ1-5	.	CASSEAGYARGGGQPQHF	TGTGCCAGCAGTGAAGCAGGATATGCGAGGGGTGGTGGACAGCCCCAGCATTTT
TRBV18	.	TRBJ1-6	.	CASSLRADNSPLHF	TGTGCCAGCTCACTCCGGGCCGATAATTCACCCCTCCACTTT
TRBV6-5	.	TRBJ1-5	.	CASSTTGYNQPQHF	TGTGCCAGCAGTACAACAGGGTACAATCAGCCCCAGCATTTT
TRBV3-1/TRBV3-2	TRBD2	TRBJ2-3	few	CASSLQAGYTDTQYF	TGTGCCAGCAGCCTACAAGCGGGGTACACAGATACGCAGTATTTT
TRBV28	.	TRBJ1-5	.	CASSGDSNQPQHF	TGTGCCAGCAGTGGGGACAGCAATCAGCCCCAGCATTTT
TRBV6-5	.	TRBJ2-3	.	CASSTASDPSDTQYF	TGTGCCAGCAGTACCGCTAGCGATCCCTCCGATACGCAGTATTTT
TRBV10-3	.	TRBJ2-5	.	CAISVSRGTVQETQYF	TGTGCCATCAGTGTAAGCCGGGGGACAGTCCAAGAGACCCAGTACTTC
TRBV10-1	.	TRBJ1-1	once	CASRNTLNTEAFF	TGCGCCAGCAGGAACACTTTAAACACTGAAGCTTTCTTT
TRBV9	TRBD2	TRBJ2-2	.	CASSKTSGGFTGELFF	TGTGCCAGCAGCAAAACTAGCGGGGGCTTCACCGGGGAGCTGTTTTTT
TRBV10-3	TRBD1	TRBJ1-4	.	CAISATGQANEKLFF	TGTGCCATCAGTGCGACAGGGCAAGCTAATGAAAAACTGTTTTTT
TRBV6-1	TRBD1	TRBJ2-3	.	CASSEIGTDLDTQYF	TGTGCCAGCAGTGAAATTGGGACAGATTTAGATACGCAGTATTTT
TRBV18	.	TRBJ1-1	.	CASSRVRLMNTEAFF	TGTGCCAGCTCAAGGGTCAGACTCATGAACACTGAAGCTTTCTTT